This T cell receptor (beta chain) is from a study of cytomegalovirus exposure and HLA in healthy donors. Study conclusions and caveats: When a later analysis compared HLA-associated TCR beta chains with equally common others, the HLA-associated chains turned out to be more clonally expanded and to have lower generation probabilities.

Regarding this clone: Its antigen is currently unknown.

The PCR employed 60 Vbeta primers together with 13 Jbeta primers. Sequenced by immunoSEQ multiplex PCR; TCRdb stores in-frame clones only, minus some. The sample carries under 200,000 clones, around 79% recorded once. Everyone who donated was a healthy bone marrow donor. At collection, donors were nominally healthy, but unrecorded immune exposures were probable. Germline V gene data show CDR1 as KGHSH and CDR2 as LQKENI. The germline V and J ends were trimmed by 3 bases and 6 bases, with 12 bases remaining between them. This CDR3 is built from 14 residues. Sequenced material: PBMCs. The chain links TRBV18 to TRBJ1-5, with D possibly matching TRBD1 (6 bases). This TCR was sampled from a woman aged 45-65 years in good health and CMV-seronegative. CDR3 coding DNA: TGTGCCAGCTCACCGCTTCAGGGGTCTCAGCCCCAGCATTTT. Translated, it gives CASSPLQGSQPQHF.